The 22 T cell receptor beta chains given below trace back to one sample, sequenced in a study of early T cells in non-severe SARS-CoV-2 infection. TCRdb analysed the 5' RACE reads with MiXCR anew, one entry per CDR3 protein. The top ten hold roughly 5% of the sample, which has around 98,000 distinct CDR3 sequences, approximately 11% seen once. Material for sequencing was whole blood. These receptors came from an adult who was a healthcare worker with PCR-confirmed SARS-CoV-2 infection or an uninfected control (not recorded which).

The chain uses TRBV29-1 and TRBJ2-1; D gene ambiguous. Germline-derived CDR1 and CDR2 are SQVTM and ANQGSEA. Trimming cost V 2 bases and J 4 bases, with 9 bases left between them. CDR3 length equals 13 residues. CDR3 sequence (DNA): TGCAGCGTTGAAAGGCAAATTTACAATGAGCAGTTCTTC. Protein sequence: CSVERQIYNEQFF.

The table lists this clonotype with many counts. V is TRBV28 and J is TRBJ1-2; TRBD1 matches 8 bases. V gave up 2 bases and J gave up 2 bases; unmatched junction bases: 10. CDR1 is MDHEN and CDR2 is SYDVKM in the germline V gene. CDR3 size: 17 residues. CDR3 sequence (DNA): TGTGCCAGCAGTTTACCCCTCCCGACAGGGGTGAACTATGGCTACACCTTC. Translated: CASSLPLPTGVNYGYTF.

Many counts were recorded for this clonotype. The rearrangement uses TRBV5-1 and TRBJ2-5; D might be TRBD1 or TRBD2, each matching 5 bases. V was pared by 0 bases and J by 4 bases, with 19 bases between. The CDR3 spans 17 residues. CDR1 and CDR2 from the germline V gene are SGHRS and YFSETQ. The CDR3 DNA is TGCGCCAGCAGCTTGGAGGCAGGGCCCGTCGGGATAGAGACCCAGTACTTC. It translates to CASSLEAGPVGIETQYF.

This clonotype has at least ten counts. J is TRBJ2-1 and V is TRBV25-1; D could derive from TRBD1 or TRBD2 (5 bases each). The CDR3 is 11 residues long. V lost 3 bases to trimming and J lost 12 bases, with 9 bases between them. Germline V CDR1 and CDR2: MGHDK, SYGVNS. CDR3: CASSEGVRQFF. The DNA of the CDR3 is TGTGCCAGCAGTGAGGGGGTTCGGCAGTTCTTC.

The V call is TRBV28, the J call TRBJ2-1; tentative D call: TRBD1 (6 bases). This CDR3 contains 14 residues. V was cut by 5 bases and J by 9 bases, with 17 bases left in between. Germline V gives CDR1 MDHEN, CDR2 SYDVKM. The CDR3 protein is CASSPQNAGVEQFF. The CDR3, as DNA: TGTGCCAGCAGTCCACAGAATGCAGGGGTTGAGCAGTTCTTC.

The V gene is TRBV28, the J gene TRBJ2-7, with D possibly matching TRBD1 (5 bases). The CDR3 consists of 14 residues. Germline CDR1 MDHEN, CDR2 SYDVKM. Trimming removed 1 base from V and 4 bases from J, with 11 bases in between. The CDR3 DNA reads TGTGCCAGCAGTTTATCAGGGCGTTGGTACGAGCAGTACTTC. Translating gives CASSLSGRWYEQYF.

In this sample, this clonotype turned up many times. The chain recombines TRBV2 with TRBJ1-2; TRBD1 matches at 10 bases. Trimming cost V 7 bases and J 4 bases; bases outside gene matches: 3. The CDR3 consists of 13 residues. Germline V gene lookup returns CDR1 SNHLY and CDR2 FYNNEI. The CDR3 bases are TGTGCCAGCAAGACAGGGGGCGGCTATGGCTACACCTTC. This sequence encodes CASKTGGGYGYTF. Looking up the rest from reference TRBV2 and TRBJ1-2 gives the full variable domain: EPEVTQTPSHQVTQMGQEVILRCVPISNHLYFYWYRQILGQKVEFLVSFYNNEISEKSEIFDDQFSVERPDGSNFTLKIRSTKLEDSAMYFCASKTGGGYGYTFGSGTRLTVV.

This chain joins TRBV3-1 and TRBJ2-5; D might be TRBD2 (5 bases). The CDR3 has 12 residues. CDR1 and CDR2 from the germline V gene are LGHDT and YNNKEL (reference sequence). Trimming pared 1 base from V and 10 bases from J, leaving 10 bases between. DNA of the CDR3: TGTGCCAGCAGCCAAGGCACCGGGGTCCAGTACTTC. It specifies CASSQGTGVQYF.

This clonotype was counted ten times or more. The CDR3 nucleotides are TGTGCCAGCACTGGGGGCAATCAGCCCCAGCATTTT. Translated: CASTGGNQPQHF. This rearrangement joins TRBV2 to TRBJ1-5; the D is unclear. CDR3 length equals 12 residues. Germline assignment: CDR1 SNHLY and CDR2 FYNNEI. V shed 7 bases and J shed 2 bases, with 6 bases lying between them.

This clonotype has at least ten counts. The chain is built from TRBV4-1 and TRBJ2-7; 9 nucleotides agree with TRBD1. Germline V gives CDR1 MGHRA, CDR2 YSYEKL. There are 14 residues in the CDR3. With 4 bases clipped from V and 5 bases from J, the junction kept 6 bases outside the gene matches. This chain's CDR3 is CASSPDRGPDEQYF. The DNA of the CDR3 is TGCGCCAGCAGCCCGGACAGGGGACCCGACGAGCAGTACTTC.

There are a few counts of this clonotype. As DNA, the CDR3 is TGTGCCAGCAGTGATGCTAGGAGTCCAGATACGCAGTATTTT. The encoded protein is CASSDARSPDTQYF. The J gene is TRBJ2-3, the V gene TRBV2; no definite D call. CDR3 length: 14 residues. Germline V lookup: CDR1 SNHLY, CDR2 FYNNEI. Trimming removed 3 bases at V and 4 bases at J, with 11 bases between.

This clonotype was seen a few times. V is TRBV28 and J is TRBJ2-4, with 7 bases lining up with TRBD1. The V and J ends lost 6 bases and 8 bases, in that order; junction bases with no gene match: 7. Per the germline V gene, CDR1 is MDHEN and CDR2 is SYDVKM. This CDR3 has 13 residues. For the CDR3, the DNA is TGTGCCAGCAGCCCTAACAGGGGCGACATTCAGTACTTC. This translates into CASSPNRGDIQYF.

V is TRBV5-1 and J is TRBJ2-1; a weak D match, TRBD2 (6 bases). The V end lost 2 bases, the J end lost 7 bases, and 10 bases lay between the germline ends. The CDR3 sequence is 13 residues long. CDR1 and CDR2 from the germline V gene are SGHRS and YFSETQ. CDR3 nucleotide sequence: TGCGCCAGCAGCTTCGGAGGGAGTAATGAGCAGTTCTTC. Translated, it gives CASSFGGSNEQFF.

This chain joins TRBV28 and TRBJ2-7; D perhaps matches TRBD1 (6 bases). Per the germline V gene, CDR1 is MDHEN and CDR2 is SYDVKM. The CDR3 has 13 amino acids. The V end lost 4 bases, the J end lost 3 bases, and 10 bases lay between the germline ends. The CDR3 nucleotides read TGTGCCAGCAGTTCGACAGGATACTACGAGCAGTACTTC. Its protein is CASSSTGYYEQYF.

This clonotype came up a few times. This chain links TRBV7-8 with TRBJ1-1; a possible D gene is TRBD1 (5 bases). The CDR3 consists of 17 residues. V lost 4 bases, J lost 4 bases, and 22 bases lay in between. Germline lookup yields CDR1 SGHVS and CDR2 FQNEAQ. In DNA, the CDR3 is TGTGCCAGCAGCTACAGATTTCCCGGGGCCCCCAGCACTGAAGCTTTCTTT. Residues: CASSYRFPGAPSTEAFF.

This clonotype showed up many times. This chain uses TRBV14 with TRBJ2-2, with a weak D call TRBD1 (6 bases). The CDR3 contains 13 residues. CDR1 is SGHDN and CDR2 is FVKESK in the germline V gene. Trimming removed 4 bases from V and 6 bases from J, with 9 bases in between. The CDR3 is CASSRGGSGELFF. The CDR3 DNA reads TGTGCCAGCAGCCGTGGGGGCTCCGGGGAGCTGTTTTTT. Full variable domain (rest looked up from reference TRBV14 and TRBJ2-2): EAGVTQFPSHSVIEKGQTVTLRCDPISGHDNLYWYRRVMGKEIKFLLHFVKESKQDESGMPNNRFLAERTGGTYSTLKVQPAELEDSGVYFCASSRGGSGELFFGEGSRLTVL.

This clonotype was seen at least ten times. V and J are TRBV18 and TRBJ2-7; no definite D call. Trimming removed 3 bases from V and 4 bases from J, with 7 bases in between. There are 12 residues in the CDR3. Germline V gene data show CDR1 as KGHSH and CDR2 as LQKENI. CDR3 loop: CASSPEGYEQYF. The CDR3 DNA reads TGTGCCAGCTCACCTGAAGGGTACGAGCAGTACTTC.

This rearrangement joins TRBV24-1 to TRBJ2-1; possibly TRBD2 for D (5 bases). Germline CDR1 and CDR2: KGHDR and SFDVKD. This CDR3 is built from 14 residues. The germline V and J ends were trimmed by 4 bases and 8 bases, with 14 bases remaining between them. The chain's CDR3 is CATSDSPLRDEQFF. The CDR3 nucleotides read TGTGCCACCAGTGACTCACCTCTGAGGGATGAGCAGTTCTTC.

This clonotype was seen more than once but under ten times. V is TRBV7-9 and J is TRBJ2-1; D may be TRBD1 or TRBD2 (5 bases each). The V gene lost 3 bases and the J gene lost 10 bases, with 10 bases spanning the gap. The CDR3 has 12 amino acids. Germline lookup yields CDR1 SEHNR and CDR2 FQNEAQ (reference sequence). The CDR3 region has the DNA TGTGCCAGCAGCTTGGGGGAGTCGGAGCAGTTCTTC. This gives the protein CASSLGESEQFF.

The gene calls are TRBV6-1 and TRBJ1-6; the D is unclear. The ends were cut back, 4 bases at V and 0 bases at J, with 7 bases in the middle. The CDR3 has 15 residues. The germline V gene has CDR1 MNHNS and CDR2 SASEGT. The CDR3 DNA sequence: TGTGCCAGCAGTGTTGTGAGCTCCTATAATTCACCCCTCCACTTT. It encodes CASSVVSSYNSPLHF.

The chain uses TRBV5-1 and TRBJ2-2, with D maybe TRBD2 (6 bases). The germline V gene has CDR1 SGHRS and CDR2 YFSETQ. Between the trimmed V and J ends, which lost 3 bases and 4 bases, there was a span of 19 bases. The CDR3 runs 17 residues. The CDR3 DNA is TGCGCCAGCAGCTCCCTCACCTGGGGTAGCGGCACCGGGGAGCTGTTTTTT. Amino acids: CASSSLTWGSGTGELFF.

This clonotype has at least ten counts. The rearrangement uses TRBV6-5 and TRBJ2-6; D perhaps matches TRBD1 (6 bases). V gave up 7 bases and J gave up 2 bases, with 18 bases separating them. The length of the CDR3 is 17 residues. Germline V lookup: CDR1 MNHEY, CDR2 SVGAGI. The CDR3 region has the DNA TGTGCCAGCACCCTAGGGGCAGGGGCCACTGGGGCCAACGTCCTGACTTTC. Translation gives CASTLGAGATGANVLTF.